This entry concerns a single T cell receptor beta chain. Its antigen is still unknown. The sample originates from a study of cytomegalovirus exposure and HLA in healthy donors. Trimming took off 2 bases at V and 4 bases at J, with 6 bases between the two ends. CDR1 is SGHTA, CDR2 FQGNSA, per germline. There are 13 residues in the CDR3. It was with 60 Vbeta and 13 Jbeta primers that the PCR ran. The repertoire was sequenced with immunoSEQ multiplex PCR; TCRdb's copy has only in-frame clones and lacks some. Its table records some 130,000 clones. Notes on the study in general: TRBV6-2, TRBV6-3 and some other V segments were excluded as indistinguishable.

This chain uses TRBV7-2 with TRBJ1-3; no definite D call. The sample consisted of PBMCs. This receptor was identified in a man aged 18 to 35 in good health and CMV-seronegative. CDR3 DNA: TGTGCCAGCAGCTTAAGCCTGGGAAACACCATATATTTT. Its translation: CASSLSLGNTIYF.